This T cell receptor beta chain was identified in a study of T cells expressing NK-cell markers. Study-level background: The study drew TCR beta repertoires from sorted CD3+CD56+NKG2C+, CD3+CD56+NKG2C- and CD3+CD56-NKG2C+ T cells. Findings of the study overall: Of the CD8+ T cell pool in several donors, roughly 1.0-8% was accounted for by dominant NKG2C+ clonotypes. The leading position in the CD3+CD56-NKG2C+ fraction of a handful of donors also went to these clonotypes.

As concerns this clonotype: The antigen remains undetermined.

Germline lookup yields CDR1 DFQATT and CDR2 SNEGSKA (reference sequence). CDR3 size: 13 residues. The cDNA for TCR beta came from 5'RACE template switching with UMIs. TCRdb reprocessed the 5' RACE reads; each CDR3 protein has one entry and no DNA is given. Here the sample table reports a few hundred thousand distinct CDR3 sequences. The sequence was obtained from a man aged 18 to 30 in good health. The sample was blood T cells: a sorted CD56 or NKG2C T cell subset, CD4+ or CD8+ T cells, or bulk PBMC T cells (not recorded which). The rearrangement joins TRBV20-1 to TRBJ2-5. CDR3 sequence reads: CSASKVIGETQYF.